This T cell receptor beta chain emerged from a study of monozygotic twins with inflammatory bowel disease. Collection of a roughly 2.7 ml blood sample took place per donor. For each CDR3 protein, TCRdb gives one entry from its re-call of the 5' RACE reads, without DNA. Its clone listing holds some 440,000 distinct CDR3 sequences. The CDR3 consists of 12 residues. Per the germline V gene, CDR1 is SGHTA and CDR2 is FQGNSA. Points from the study as a whole: Support for a single strong signal or clonotype associated with IBD was absent. Twins with IBD were found to have lower TCRbeta diversity (inverse Simpson) than healthy co-twins.

To note about this clonotype: Its antigen is unknown.

J is TRBJ2-5 and V is TRBV7-2; checking the TCRdb D call of TRBD1 is not possible without DNA. The sequence was collected from a human donor with ulcerative colitis or Crohn's disease, or a healthy co-twin of an affected twin (not recorded which). Sequencing was done on a sample of blood. CDR3: CASRGVMETQYF.